Sequencing of this T cell receptor (beta chain) was carried out in a study of blood T cells in healthy people across ages. The sample holds many counts of this clonotype. V dropped 0 bases and J dropped 0; count of bases not matched to a gene: 3. The CDR3 covers 15 residues. Germline V gives CDR1 DFQATT, CDR2 SNEGSKA (reference sequence). For the second PCR, which ran for about 7 to 11 cycles, a sample-barcoded 5' primer and a J-beta primer mix were used. TCRdb called the 5' RACE reads again in MiXCR, with one record for every CDR3 protein. This sample carries 1.5 million to 2 million distinct CDR3 sequences, roughly 30% of them seen once, and the ten largest clones take 7% to 9%.

The source of this sequence is a woman in her thirties in good health. The chain recombines TRBV20-1 with TRBJ2-7, with 9 nucleotides matching TRBD2. Sequencing was done on a sample of blood. As DNA, the CDR3 is TGCAGTGCTAGAGAGGGGGGACTAGCCTCCTACGAGCAGTACTTC. Protein product: CSAREGGLASYEQYF.